The sequence of this T cell receptor beta chain was determined in a study of cytomegalovirus exposure and HLA in healthy donors. About the study: Roughly 77 million unique TCRs from HLA-typed donors made up an early data release. Ancestry clustering placed 70% to 90% of more than 350 genotyped donors in the Caucasian-associated cluster.

60 Vbeta and 13 Jbeta primers were used in PCR. The protocol was immunoSEQ multiplex PCR, while the TCRdb copy is restricted to in-frame clones and leaves out a portion. The table shows approximately 100,000 clones, with 65% occurring only once. As regards this clone: Other DNA sequences from this sample encode an identical CDR3 as well.

This CDR3 comprises 13 residues. V gave up 3 bases and J gave up 5 bases, with 10 bases separating them. Per germline, CDR1 KGHSH and CDR2 LQKENI. The clonotype originates from a man younger than 45 in good health and CMV-seropositive. The J gene is TRBJ2-5, the V gene TRBV18; D possibly corresponds to TRBD2 (6 bases). The source material was PBMCs. The CDR3 here is CASSPGLSETQYF. DNA of the CDR3: TGTGCCAGCTCACCCGGACTATCGGAGACCCAGTACTTC. Combining the CDR3 with reference TRBV18 and TRBJ2-5 gives the whole variable domain NAGVMQNPRHLVRRRGQEARLRCSPMKGHSHVYWYRQLPEEGLKFMVYLQKENIIDESGMPKERFSAEFPKEGPSILRIQQVVRGDSAAYFCASSPGLSETQYFGPGTRLLVL.